This passage covers 2 T cell receptor beta chains from one sample sequenced in a study of blood T cell repertoires in COVID-19. Assay: immunoSEQ multiplex PCR; the TCRdb copy retains only in-frame clones and omits some. Of approximately 170,000 clones listed, around 82% were seen once; the top ten hold 0.95% to 1.5%. Material for sequencing was peripheral blood. The receptors were gathered from a man aged 60 to 75 who had recovered from COVID-19.

The rearrangement uses TRBV12-3 or TRBV12-4 and TRBJ2-3; D remains unclear. V dropped 6 bases and J dropped 6 bases, with 10 bases sitting between them. The length of the CDR3 is 12 residues. CDR3 DNA sequence: TGTGCCAGCAGCCTAAGCGCGGATACGCAGTATTTT. This codes for CASSLSADTQYF.

This chain joins TRBV7-2 and TRBJ1-1; the match to TRBD1 covers 7 bases. The CDR3 extends over 15 amino acids. Germline lookup yields CDR1 SGHTA and CDR2 FQGNSA. Trimming took 1 base from V and 3 from J; bases not matched to a gene: 5. Here the CDR3 reads CASSLEGTVDTEAFF. The CDR3 bases are TGTGCCAGCAGCTTAGAGGGGACAGTGGACACTGAAGCTTTCTTT.